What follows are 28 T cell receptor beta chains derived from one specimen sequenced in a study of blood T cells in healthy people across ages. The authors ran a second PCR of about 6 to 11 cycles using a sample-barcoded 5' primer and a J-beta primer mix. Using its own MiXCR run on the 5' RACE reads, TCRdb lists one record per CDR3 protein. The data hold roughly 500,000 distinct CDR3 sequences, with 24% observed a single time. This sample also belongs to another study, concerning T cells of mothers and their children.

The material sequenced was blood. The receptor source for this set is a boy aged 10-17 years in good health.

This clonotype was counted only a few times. CDR3 DNA: TGTGCCACCAGCAGAGCAAGAGACGAGCAGTACTTC. It yields the protein CATSRARDEQYF. The V call is TRBV15, the J call TRBJ2-7; no clear D gene. The CDR3 has 12 amino acids. Trimming took off 1 base at V and 5 bases at J, with 6 bases between the two ends. CDR1 and CDR2 (germline): LNHNV, YYDKDF (reference sequence).

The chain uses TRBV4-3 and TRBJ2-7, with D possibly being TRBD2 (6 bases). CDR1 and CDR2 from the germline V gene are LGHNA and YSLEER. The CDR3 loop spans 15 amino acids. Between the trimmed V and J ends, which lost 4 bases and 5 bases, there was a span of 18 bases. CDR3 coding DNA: TGCGCCAGCAGCCTCGTCGGGAGCACATTCCACGAGCAGTACTTC. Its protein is CASSLVGSTFHEQYF.

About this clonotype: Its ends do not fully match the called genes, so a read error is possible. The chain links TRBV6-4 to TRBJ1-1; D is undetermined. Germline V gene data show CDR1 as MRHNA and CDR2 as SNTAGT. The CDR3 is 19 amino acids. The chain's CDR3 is CASSDQWIEDARMNTEASF. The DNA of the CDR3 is TGTGCCAGCAGTGACCAATGGATAGAAGACGCCAGAATGAACACTGAAGCTTCCTTT.

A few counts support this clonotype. CDR3 DNA: TGTGCCAGCTCGTCCCCTTTACTGGATGACTACGAGCAGTACTTC. Its protein product is CASSSPLLDDYEQYF. The chain uses TRBV7-9 and TRBJ2-7; D not resolved. V shed 8 bases and J shed 3 bases, with 20 bases lying between them. The CDR3 length is 15 residues. Germline CDR1 is SEHNR and CDR2 is FQNEAQ (reference sequence).

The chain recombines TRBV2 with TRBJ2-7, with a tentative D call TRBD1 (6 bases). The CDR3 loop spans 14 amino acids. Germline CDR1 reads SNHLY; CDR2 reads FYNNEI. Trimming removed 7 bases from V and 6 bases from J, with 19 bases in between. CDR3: CASKGDTLMGEQYF. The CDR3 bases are TGTGCCAGCAAAGGGGACACGCTCATGGGCGAGCAGTACTTC. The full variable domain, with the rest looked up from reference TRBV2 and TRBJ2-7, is EPEVTQTPSHQVTQMGQEVILRCVPISNHLYFYWYRQILGQKVEFLVSFYNNEISEKSEIFDDQFSVERPDGSNFTLKIRSTKLEDSAMYFCASKGDTLMGEQYFGPGTRLTVT.

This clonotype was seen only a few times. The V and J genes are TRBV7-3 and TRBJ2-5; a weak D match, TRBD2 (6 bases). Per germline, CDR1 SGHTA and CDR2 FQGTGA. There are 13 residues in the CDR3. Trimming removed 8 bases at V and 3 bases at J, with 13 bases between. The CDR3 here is CASAGSLEETQYF. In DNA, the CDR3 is TGTGCCAGCGCGGGGTCTTTGGAAGAGACCCAGTACTTC.

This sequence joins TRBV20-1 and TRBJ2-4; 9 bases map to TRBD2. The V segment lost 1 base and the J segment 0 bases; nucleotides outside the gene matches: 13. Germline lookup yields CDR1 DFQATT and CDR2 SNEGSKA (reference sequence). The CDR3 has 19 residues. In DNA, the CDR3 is TGCAGTGCTAGAGGGTGGGTAGCGGGAGCATGGCGAGCCAAAAACATTCAGTACTTC. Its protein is CSARGWVAGAWRAKNIQYF.

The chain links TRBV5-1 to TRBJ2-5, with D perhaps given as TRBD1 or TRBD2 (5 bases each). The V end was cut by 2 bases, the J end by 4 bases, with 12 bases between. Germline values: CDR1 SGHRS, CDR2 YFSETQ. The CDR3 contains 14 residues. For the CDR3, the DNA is TGCGCCAGCAGCTTCTTTCCCGGGACAGAGACCCAGTACTTC. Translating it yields CASSFFPGTETQYF.

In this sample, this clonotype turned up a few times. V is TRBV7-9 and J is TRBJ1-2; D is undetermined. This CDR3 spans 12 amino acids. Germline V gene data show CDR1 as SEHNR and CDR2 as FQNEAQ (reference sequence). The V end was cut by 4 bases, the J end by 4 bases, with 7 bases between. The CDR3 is CASSSTVYGYTF. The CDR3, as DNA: TGTGCCAGCAGCTCGACCGTCTATGGCTACACCTTC.

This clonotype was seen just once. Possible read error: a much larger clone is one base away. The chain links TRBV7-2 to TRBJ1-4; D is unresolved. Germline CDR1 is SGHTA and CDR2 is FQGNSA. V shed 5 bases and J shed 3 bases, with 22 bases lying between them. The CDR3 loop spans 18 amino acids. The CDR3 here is CASSANPGAKLANEKLFF. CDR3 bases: TGTGCCAGCAGCGCAAACCCGGGCGCAAAGTTGGCTAATGAAAAACTGTTTTTT.

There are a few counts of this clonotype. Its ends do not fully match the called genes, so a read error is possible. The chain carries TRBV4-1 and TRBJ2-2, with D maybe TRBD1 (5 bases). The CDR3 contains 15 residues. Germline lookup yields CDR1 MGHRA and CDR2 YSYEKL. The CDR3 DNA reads TGCACCAGCAGCCCAGTGTGGGGCGACACCGGGGAGCTGTTTTTT. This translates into CTSSPVWGDTGELFF.

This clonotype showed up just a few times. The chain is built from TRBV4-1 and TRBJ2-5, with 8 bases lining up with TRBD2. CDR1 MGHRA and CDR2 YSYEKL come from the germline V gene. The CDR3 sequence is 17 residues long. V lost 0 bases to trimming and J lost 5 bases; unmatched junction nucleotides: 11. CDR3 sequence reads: CASSQDGVSGAEETQYF. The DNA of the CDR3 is TGCGCCAGCAGCCAAGATGGAGTTAGCGGGGCCGAGGAGACCCAGTACTTC.

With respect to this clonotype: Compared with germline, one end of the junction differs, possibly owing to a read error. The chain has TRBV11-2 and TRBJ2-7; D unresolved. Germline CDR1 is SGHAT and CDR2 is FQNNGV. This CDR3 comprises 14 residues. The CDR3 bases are TGTGCCAGCAGCTTAGTCTTCGCAGTCAACGAGCAGTACTTT. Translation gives CASSLVFAVNEQYF.

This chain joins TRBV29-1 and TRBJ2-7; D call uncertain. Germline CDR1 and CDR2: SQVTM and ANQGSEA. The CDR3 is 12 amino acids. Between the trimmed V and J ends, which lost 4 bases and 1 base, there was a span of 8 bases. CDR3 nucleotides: TGCAGCGTTGGTGTAATTTCCTACGAGCAGTACTTC. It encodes CSVGVISYEQYF.

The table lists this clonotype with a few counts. The CDR3 DNA is TGTGCCAGCAGCTTAGTAGGCAGGCCAGGGGAAGCTTTCTTT. Protein product: CASSLVGRPGEAFF. This rearrangement joins TRBV7-9 to TRBJ1-1; a weak D match, TRBD1 (5 bases). V dropped 1 base and J dropped 8 bases, with 14 bases sitting between them. The CDR3 consists of 14 residues. Germline V CDR1 and CDR2: SEHNR, FQNEAQ (reference sequence).

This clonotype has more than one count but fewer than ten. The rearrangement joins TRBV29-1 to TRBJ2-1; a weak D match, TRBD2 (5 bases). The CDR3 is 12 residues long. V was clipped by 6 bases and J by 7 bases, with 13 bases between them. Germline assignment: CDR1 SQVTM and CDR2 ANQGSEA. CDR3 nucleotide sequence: TGCAGCGTAACTACGGACTTGAATGAGCAGTTCTTC. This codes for CSVTTDLNEQFF.

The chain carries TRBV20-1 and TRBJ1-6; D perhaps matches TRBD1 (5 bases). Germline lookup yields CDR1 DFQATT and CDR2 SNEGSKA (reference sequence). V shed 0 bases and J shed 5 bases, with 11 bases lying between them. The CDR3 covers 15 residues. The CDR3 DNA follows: TGCAGTGCTAGAGATTCGGGGGGGGATAATTCACCCCTCCACTTT. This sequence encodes CSARDSGGDNSPLHF.

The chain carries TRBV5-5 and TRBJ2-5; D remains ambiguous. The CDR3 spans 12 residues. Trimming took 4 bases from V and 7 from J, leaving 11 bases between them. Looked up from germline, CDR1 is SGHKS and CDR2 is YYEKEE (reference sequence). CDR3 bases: TGTGCCAGCAGCCCCCCCTCAGTGACCCAGTACTTC. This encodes CASSPPSVTQYF.

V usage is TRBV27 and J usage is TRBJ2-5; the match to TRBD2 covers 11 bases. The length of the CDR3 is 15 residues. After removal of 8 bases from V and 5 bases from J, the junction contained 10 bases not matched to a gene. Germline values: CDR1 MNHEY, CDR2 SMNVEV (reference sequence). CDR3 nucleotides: TGTGCCAGCGGCCAACTAGCGGGAGTACAGGAGACCCAGTACTTC. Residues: CASGQLAGVQETQYF.

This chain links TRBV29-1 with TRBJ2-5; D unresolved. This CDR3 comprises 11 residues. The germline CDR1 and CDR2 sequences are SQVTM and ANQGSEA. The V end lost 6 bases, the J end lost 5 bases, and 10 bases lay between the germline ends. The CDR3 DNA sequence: TGCAGCGTAAACCCCGGGGAGACCCAGTACTTC. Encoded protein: CSVNPGETQYF.

The CDR3 is CASSLLAGGPLQETQYF. CDR3 in DNA: TGTGCCAGCAGCTTGCTAGCGGGAGGGCCTCTCCAAGAGACCCAGTACTTC. The chain has TRBV7-9 and TRBJ2-5, with TRBD2 matching 12 bases. Germline-derived CDR1 and CDR2 are SEHNR and FQNEAQ (reference sequence). V shed 3 bases, J shed 1 base, and the junction held 6 bases outside the gene matches. This CDR3 has 17 residues.

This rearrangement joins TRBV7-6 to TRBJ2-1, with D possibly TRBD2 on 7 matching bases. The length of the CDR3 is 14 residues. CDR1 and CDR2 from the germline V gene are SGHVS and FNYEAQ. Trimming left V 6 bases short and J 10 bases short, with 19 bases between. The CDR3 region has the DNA TGTGCCAGCAGTTGTTGGGACTACGACAGGGAGCAGTTCTTC. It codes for CASSCWDYDREQFF.

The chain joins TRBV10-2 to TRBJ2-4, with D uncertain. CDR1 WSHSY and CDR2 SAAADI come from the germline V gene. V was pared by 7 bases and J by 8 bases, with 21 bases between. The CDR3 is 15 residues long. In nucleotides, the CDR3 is TGCGCCAGCACCACAGAGAACCCCTCCCGGGACATTCAGTACTTC. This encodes CASTTENPSRDIQYF.

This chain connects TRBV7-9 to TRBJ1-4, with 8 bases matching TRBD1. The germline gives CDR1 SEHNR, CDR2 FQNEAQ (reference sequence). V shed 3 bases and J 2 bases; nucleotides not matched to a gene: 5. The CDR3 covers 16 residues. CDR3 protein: CASSLGGQATNEKLFF. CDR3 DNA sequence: TGTGCCAGCAGCTTGGGGGGACAGGCCACTAATGAAAAACTGTTTTTT.

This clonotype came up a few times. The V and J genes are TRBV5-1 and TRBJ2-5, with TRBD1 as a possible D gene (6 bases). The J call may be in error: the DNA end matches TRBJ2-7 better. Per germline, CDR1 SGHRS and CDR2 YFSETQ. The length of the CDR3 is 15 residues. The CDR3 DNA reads TGCGCCAGCAGCGAACTAACAGGGACCCTCTACGAGCAGTACTTC. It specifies CASSELTGTLYEQYF.

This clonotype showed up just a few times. The CDR3 sequence: CASSGRNTGELFF. The DNA of the CDR3 is TGTGCCAGCAGCGGGAGAAACACCGGGGAGCTGTTTTTT. This chain connects TRBV5-6 to TRBJ2-2; D perhaps matches TRBD2 (5 bases). Trimming pared 4 bases from V and 2 bases from J, leaving 6 bases between. Germline V CDR1 and CDR2: SGHDT, YYEEEE. The CDR3 spans 13 residues.

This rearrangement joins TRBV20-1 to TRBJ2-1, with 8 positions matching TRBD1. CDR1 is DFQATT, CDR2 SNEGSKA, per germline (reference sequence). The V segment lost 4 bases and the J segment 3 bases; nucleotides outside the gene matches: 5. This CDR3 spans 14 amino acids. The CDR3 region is CSATKTGGYNEQFF. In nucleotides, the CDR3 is TGCAGTGCTACAAAAACAGGGGGCTACAATGAGCAGTTCTTC.

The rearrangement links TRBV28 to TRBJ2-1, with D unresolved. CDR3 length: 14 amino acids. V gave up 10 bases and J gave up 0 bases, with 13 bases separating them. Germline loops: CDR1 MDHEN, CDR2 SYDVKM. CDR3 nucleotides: TGTGCCACCCAGCCCTGGAGCTCCTACAATGAGCAGTTCTTC. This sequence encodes CATQPWSSYNEQFF.